Below, 18 T cell receptor beta chains from the same sample are listed, as sequenced in a study of blood T cells in healthy people across ages. Primed by a sample-barcoded 5' primer and a J-beta primer mix, a second PCR proceeded for about 6 to 11 cycles. TCRdb called the 5' RACE reads again in MiXCR, with one record for every CDR3 protein. This sample has 1.5 million to 2 million distinct CDR3 sequences; around 50% occur once, and the top ten carry about 2.1%. Sequencing was carried out using blood. The receptor source for this set is a woman between 40 and 50 years old in good health.

This chain connects TRBV20-1 to TRBJ1-2; D is unclear. V gave up 7 bases and J gave up 6 bases, with 12 bases separating them. CDR1 is DFQATT and CDR2 is SNEGSKA in the germline V gene (reference sequence). The CDR3 has 11 amino acids. CDR3 sequence: CSEIDGNGYTF. The CDR3 nucleotides read TGCAGTGAGATAGACGGGAATGGCTACACCTTC.

V gene TRBV10-3 combines with J gene TRBJ2-3, with D maybe TRBD1 (5 bases). Germline-derived CDR1 and CDR2 are ENHRY and SYGVKD. Deletions cut 2 bases from V and 3 bases from J, with 12 bases between. This CDR3 contains 15 residues. Written as DNA, the CDR3 is TGTGCCATCAGTGAGGGGTGGGCAGGGACAGATACGCAGTATTTT. Translation: CAISEGWAGTDTQYF.

The chain uses TRBV7-6 and TRBJ2-5, with 8 nucleotides matching TRBD2. The J call may be mistaken, given a closer DNA end match to TRBJ2-7. The CDR3 sequence is 15 residues long. The germline CDR1 and CDR2 sequences are SGHVS and FNYEAQ. CDR3 DNA sequence: TGTGCCAGCAGTTCCATAGCGGGGAGTTCCCACGAGCAGTACTTC. Its translation: CASSSIAGSSHEQYF.

This clonotype was seen more than once but under ten times. The V call is TRBV7-9, the J call TRBJ1-2; D remains ambiguous. The V end lost 5 bases, the J end lost 4 bases, and 11 bases lay between the germline ends. Germline V gene lookup returns CDR1 SEHNR and CDR2 FQNEAQ (reference sequence). The CDR3 runs to 13 residues. The CDR3 DNA reads TGTGCCAGCAGCGAGTTGGGATTCTATGGCTACACCTTC. Its translation is CASSELGFYGYTF.

This chain joins TRBV12-3 or TRBV12-4 and TRBJ2-3; D is unclear. The CDR3 contains 13 residues. V was shortened by 8 bases and J by 0 bases, with 9 bases between the two germline ends. CDR3 region: CASVAASTDTQYF. As DNA, the CDR3 is TGTGCCAGCGTGGCTGCTAGCACAGATACGCAGTATTTT.

In this sample, this clonotype turned up once. The gene calls are TRBV29-1 and TRBJ1-5, with 8 bases aligning to TRBD1. V lost 4 bases, J lost 2 bases, and 13 bases stayed unmatched. CDR3 size: 17 residues. Germline CDR1 SQVTM, CDR2 ANQGSEA. The CDR3, as DNA: TGCAGCGTTGTATTTATTGCAGGGGGCGCGGGCAATCAGCCCCAGCATTTT. Translation gives CSVVFIAGGAGNQPQHF.

The chain has TRBV6-1 and TRBJ1-6, with 9 bases that match TRBD1. With 6 bases clipped from V and 8 bases from J, the junction kept 14 bases outside the gene matches. The CDR3 is 17 amino acids. Germline assignment: CDR1 MNHNS and CDR2 SASEGT. The CDR3 DNA reads TGTGCCAGCAGAAATGGGGACAGGGCCCATGAACATTCACCCCTCCACTTT. It is translated as CASRNGDRAHEHSPLHF.

This chain uses TRBV4-3 with TRBJ2-3; TRBD2 matches 12 bases. CDR3 length equals 17 residues. With 4 bases clipped from V and 4 bases from J, the junction kept 9 bases outside the gene matches. CDR1 is LGHNA and CDR2 is YSLEER in the germline V gene. The CDR3 loop reads CASSRGSLAGGADTQYF. DNA of the CDR3: TGCGCCAGCAGCCGGGGGTCACTAGCGGGAGGAGCAGATACGCAGTATTTT.

This chain uses TRBV27 with TRBJ1-2; D uncertain. Trimming pared 6 bases from V and 6 bases from J, leaving 17 bases between. CDR3 length: 14 residues. CDR1 and CDR2 (germline): MNHEY, SMNVEV (reference sequence). The CDR3 is CASSAGNTPDGYTF. CDR3 DNA: TGTGCCAGCAGCGCCGGGAACACCCCGGATGGCTACACCTTC.

This clonotype was picked up a small number of times. The chain recombines TRBV29-1 with TRBJ2-1; perhaps TRBD1 as D (5 bases). CDR3 size: 13 residues. V was trimmed by 3 bases and J by 4 bases, leaving 10 bases between them. Germline V CDR1 and CDR2: SQVTM, ANQGSEA. CDR3 sequence reads: CSVEEYRYNEQFF. The CDR3, as DNA: TGCAGCGTTGAGGAATACAGGTACAATGAGCAGTTCTTC.

A note on this clonotype: Relative to the germline gene, one junction end is altered; a read error may explain this. This CDR3 reads CASSVSQDYEQYF. The CDR3 nucleotides read TGTGCCAGCAGTGTATCGCAAGATTACGAGCAGTACTTC. The chain combines TRBV27 with TRBJ2-7; D is uncertain. The length of the CDR3 is 13 residues. Germline values: CDR1 MNHEY, CDR2 SMNVEV (reference sequence).

The chain employs TRBV12-3 or TRBV12-4 and TRBJ1-2, with TRBD1 as a possible D gene (6 bases). The CDR3 is 14 amino acids. Trimming removed 2 bases from V and 7 bases from J, with 14 bases in between. The DNA of the CDR3 is TGTGCCAGCAGTTTATTCGGACAGCTAAGTGGCTACACCTTC. It encodes CASSLFGQLSGYTF.

V usage is TRBV28 and J usage is TRBJ2-5; no definite D call. With 4 bases removed from V and 5 bases from J, the gap between germline ends came to 17 bases. This CDR3 has 15 residues. Germline values: CDR1 MDHEN, CDR2 SYDVKM. CDR3 bases: TGTGCCAGCAGTTCCGGACGCCAGGATGGGGAGACCCAGTACTTC. Translated, it gives CASSSGRQDGETQYF.

V usage is TRBV15 and J usage is TRBJ2-5; D not certain. V was shortened by 3 bases and J by 1 base, with 9 bases between the two germline ends. The V gene's germline CDR1 is LNHNV and CDR2 YYDKDF (reference sequence). There are 14 residues in the CDR3. CDR3 nucleotides: TGTGCCACCAGCAGCGAACGGATCCAAGAGACCCAGTACTTC. It codes for CATSSERIQETQYF.

The genes are TRBV4-2 and TRBJ1-5, with D possibly matching TRBD1 (5 bases). The CDR3 spans 15 residues. Germline CDR1 is LGHNA and CDR2 is YNFKEQ. The V end lost 1 base, the J end lost 6 bases, and 13 bases lay between the germline ends. The CDR3, as DNA: TGTGCCAGCAGCCAAGGGGGCGGGGAGGGTCAGCCCCAGCATTTT. This translates into CASSQGGGEGQPQHF.

This clonotype was observed a handful of times. V and J are TRBV6-6 and TRBJ1-1; D perhaps matches TRBD1 (5 bases). V was pared by 0 bases and J by 4 bases, with 9 bases between. The germline V gene has CDR1 MNHNY and CDR2 SVGAGI (reference sequence). CDR3 length equals 14 residues. The CDR3 loop reads CASSYSVGGTEAFF. CDR3 bases: TGTGCCAGCAGTTACTCGGTCGGGGGCACTGAAGCTTTCTTT.

The chain joins TRBV28 to TRBJ2-4; 8 bases align to TRBD2. The J call may be incorrect, as the DNA end agrees better with TRBJ2-5. Germline CDR1 is MDHEN and CDR2 is SYDVKM. The CDR3 has 15 amino acids. This CDR3 is CATSSSGGDGETQYF. In DNA, the CDR3 is TGTGCTACCAGCTCGTCCGGGGGGGATGGAGAGACCCAGTACTTC.

The rearrangement joins TRBV11-2 to TRBJ2-3; TRBD1 matches at 9 bases. The V segment lost 5 bases and the J segment 0 bases; nucleotides outside the gene matches: 9. Germline V lookup: CDR1 SGHAT, CDR2 FQNNGV. The CDR3 runs to 17 residues. CDR3 protein: CASSPLAGTGSTDTQYF. The CDR3 DNA reads TGTGCCAGCAGCCCCCTGGCCGGGACAGGGAGCACAGATACGCAGTATTTT.